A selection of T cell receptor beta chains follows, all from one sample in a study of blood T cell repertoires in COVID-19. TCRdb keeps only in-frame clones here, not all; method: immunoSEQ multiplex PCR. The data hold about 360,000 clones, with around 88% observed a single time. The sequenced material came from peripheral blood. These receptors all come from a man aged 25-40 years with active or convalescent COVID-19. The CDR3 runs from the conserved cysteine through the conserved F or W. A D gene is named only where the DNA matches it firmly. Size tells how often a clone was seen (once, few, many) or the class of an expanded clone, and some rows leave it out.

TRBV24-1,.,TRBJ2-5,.,CATQDYDQETQYF,TGTGCCACGCAAGACTACGACCAAGAGACCCAGTACTTC
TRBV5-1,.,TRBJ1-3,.,CASSSTGHAGNTIYF,TGCGCCAGCAGCTCCACAGGGCATGCTGGAAACACCATATATTTT
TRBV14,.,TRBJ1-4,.,CASSQDGRGFNATNEKLFF,TGTGCCAGCAGCCAAGACGGCAGGGGATTTAACGCAACTAATGAAAAACTGTTTTTT
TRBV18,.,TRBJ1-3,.,CASSGGPAASGNTIYF,TGTGCCAGCTCGGGGGGGCCGGCGGCCTCTGGAAACACCATATATTTT
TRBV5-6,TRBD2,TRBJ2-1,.,CASRGGVGYNEQFF,TGTGCCAGCAGGGGGGGGGTCGGCTACAATGAGCAGTTCTTC
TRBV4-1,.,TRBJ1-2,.,CASSQESSTNYGYTF,TGCGCCAGCAGCCAAGAATCCAGTACTAACTATGGCTACACCTTC
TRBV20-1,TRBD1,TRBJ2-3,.,CSASGQGASTDTQYF,TGCAGTGCTAGTGGACAGGGGGCTAGCACAGATACGCAGTATTTT
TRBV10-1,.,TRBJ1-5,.,CASKGTGDQPQHF,TGCGCCAGTAAGGGTACAGGAGATCAGCCCCAGCATTTT
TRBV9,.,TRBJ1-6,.,CASSFSSYNSPLHF,TGTGCCAGCAGCTTTAGTTCCTATAATTCACCCCTCCACTTT
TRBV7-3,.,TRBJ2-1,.,CASSYREGEQFF,TGTGCCAGCAGCTACAGGGAAGGAGAGCAGTTCTTC
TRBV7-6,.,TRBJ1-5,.,CASSLRGGEEVNQPQHF,TGTGCCAGCAGCTTACGGGGGGGGGAAGAGGTCAATCAGCCCCAGCATTTT
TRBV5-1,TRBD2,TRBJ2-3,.,CASSRVVSGRDTQYF,TGCGCCAGCAGCCGAGTCGTCAGCGGGAGGGATACGCAGTATTTT
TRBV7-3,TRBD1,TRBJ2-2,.,CASSLEGAGVTGELFF,TGTGCCAGCAGCTTAGAGGGGGCCGGAGTCACCGGGGAGCTGTTTTTT
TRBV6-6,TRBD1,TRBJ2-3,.,CASSLQGPREGTQYF,TGTGCCAGCAGTTTACAGGGGCCCCGTGAAGGAACGCAGTATTTT
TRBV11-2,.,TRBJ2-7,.,CASSLDLEGSLNPYEQYF,TGTGCCAGCAGCTTAGACCTCGAAGGGAGCCTAAACCCCTACGAGCAGTACTTC
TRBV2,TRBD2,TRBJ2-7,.,CASSLSQQGLVGYEQYF,TGTGCCAGCAGCCTTAGTCAACAGGGACTAGTCGGCTACGAGCAGTACTTC
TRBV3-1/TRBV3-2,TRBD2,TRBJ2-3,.,CASSQAFLAGSVDTQYF,TGTGCCAGCAGCCAAGCTTTCCTAGCGGGGTCGGTAGATACGCAGTATTTT
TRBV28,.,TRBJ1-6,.,CASSSQGRSYNSPLHF,TGTGCCAGCAGTTCTCAGGGCCGCTCCTATAATTCACCCCTCCACTTT
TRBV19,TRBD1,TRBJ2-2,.,CASSARTGAGTGELFF,TGTGCCAGTAGTGCCAGGACAGGGGCAGGGACCGGGGAGCTGTTTTTT
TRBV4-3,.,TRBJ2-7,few,CASSQALGSTYEQYF,TGCGCCAGCAGCCAAGCCTTGGGCAGCACCTACGAGCAGTACTTC
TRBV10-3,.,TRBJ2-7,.,CAISERGGFYEQYF,TGTGCCATCAGTGAGCGGGGAGGCTTTTACGAGCAGTACTTC
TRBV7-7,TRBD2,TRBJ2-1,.,CASSPGLAGPYNEQFF,TGTGCCAGCAGCCCGGGACTAGCGGGACCCTACAATGAGCAGTTCTTC
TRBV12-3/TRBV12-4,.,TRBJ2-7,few,CASSGYTYEQYF,TGTGCCAGCTCAGGGTATACCTACGAGCAGTACTTC
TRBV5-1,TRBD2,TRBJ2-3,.,CASSLEVAGSTDTQYF,TGCGCCAGCAGCTTGGAGGTAGCGGGGAGCACAGATACGCAGTATTTT
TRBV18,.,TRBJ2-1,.,CASSPPTGPGGEQFF,TGTGCCAGCTCACCACCGACTGGGCCCGGGGGTGAGCAGTTCTTC
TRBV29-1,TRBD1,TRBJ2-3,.,CSVESPDRGDTQYF,TGCAGCGTTGAGAGCCCCGACAGGGGAGATACGCAGTATTTT
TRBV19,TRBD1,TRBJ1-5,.,CASSTTGVNQPQHF,TGTGCCAGTAGTACAACAGGGGTTAATCAGCCCCAGCATTTT
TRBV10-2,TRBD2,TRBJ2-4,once,CASRAGGLKNIQYF,TGCGCCAGCAGAGCGGGGGGCCTCAAAAACATTCAGTACTTC
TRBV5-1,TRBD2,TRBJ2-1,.,CASSLSGGGSYNEQFF,TGCGCCAGCAGCTTGTCGGGCGGGGGGTCCTACAATGAGCAGTTCTTC
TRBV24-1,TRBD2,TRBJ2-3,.,CATSASLAESTDTQYF,TGTGCCACCAGTGCCTCTCTAGCGGAGAGCACAGATACGCAGTATTTT
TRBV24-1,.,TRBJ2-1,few,CATNDQPGDEQFF,TGTGCCACCAACGATCAGCCAGGGGATGAGCAGTTCTTC
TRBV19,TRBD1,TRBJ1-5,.,CASSYLRGSWQPQHF,TGTGCCAGTAGTTACCTCAGGGGGTCATGGCAGCCCCAGCATTTT